This T cell receptor (beta chain) was retrieved from a study of cytomegalovirus exposure and HLA in healthy donors. Study-wide results and limits: Subsequent analysis of the 110 or so validation repertoires found a tendency for first-cohort TCR clusters to co-occur. Most TCR sequences were seen very rarely across donors, but some public TCRs occurred in many.

The CDR3 sequence is 17 residues long. Germline values: CDR1 MNHEY, CDR2 SMNVEV (reference sequence). Deletions cut 5 bases from V and 3 bases from J, with 19 bases between. Some clones are missing from TCRdb's copy, which holds only in-frame ones; the method was immunoSEQ multiplex PCR. The sample consists of under 250,000 clones, about 90% of them appearing once. As regards this clone: As yet, its antigen is unknown.

The TCR sequence derives from a man aged 18 to 29 in good health and CMV-seropositive. Material: PBMCs. This rearrangement joins TRBV27 to TRBJ2-2, with D possibly TRBD1 on 6 matching bases. The CDR3 loop is CASSLRKGVYYTGELFF. The CDR3, as DNA: TGTGCCAGCAGTCTACGTAAGGGGGTGTATTACACCGGGGAGCTGTTTTTT.